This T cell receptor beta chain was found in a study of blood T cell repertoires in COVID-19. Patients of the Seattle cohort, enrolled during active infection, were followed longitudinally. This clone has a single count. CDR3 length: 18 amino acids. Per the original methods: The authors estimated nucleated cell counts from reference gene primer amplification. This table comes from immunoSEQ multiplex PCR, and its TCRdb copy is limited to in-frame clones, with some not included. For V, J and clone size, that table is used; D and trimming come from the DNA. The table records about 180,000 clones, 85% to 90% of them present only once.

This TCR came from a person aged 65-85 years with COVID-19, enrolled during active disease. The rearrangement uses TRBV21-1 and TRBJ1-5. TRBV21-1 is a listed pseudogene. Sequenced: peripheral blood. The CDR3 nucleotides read TGTGCCAGCAGCAAAGTTCCCTGTCATACTATTAGCAATCAGCCCCAGCATTTT. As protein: CASSKVPCHTISNQPQHF.